This TCR beta chain was obtained from a study of blood T cell repertoires in COVID-19. Study background: COVID-19 samples from acute and convalescent phases originated in the United States, Italy and Spain.

In the study's own analysis: Amplification with reference gene primers provided the estimates of nucleated cell counts. This table comes from immunoSEQ multiplex PCR, and its TCRdb copy is limited to in-frame clones, with some not included. The D gene and trimming were derived from the DNA, and the V and J assignments and clone size from that table. This sample has 130,000 or so clones; about 90% occur once, and the top ten carry approximately 10%. Input material: peripheral blood. The clonotype was recovered from a man aged 55 to 70 with active or convalescent COVID-19.

CDR3 sequence reads: CASSLLAGWIDTQYF. CDR3 nucleotide sequence: TGTGCCAGCAGCCTACTAGCGGGATGGATAGATACGCAGTATTTT. V gene TRBV11-1 combines with J gene TRBJ2-3, with 10 bases that match TRBD2. Germline loops: CDR1 SGHAT, CDR2 FQDESV (reference sequence). The V and J ends lost 5 bases and 5 bases, in that order; junction bases with no gene match: 7. The CDR3 sequence is 15 residues long.